This paragraph covers one T cell receptor (beta chain) sequence. TCRdb's copy holds only in-frame clones and misses some; the assay was immunoSEQ multiplex PCR. The sample has approximately 50,000 clones; 70% to 90% are singletons. This sample is drawn from a study of T cell clonotyping in hematopoietic cell transplantation. This sample's time point: recipient sample about 28 days before transplant, after cytoreduction. The sequence came from a man aged 60-69 years with biphenotypic leukemia. Some clones in this sample may be carry-over from other donors' samples. Here the sequenced sample was peripheral blood mononuclear cells, taken before stem cell transplant.

CDR3 loop: CASSEATGKNYGYTF. In DNA, the CDR3 is TGTGCCAGCAGTGAAGCTACCGGGAAGAACTATGGCTACACCTTC. This chain links TRBV6-1 with TRBJ1-2; D not resolved. The CDR3 is made up of 15 amino acids. The germline V gene has CDR1 MNHNS and CDR2 SASEGT. V lost 0 bases, J lost 2 bases, and 10 bases lay in between.